The 4 T cell receptor beta chains presented below share a single source sample, sequenced in a study of T cell responses to AZD1222 COVID-19 vaccine. Generated by immunoSEQ multiplex PCR, the TCRdb table keeps only in-frame clones and is missing some. The sample consists of 50,000 to 65,000 clones, about nine tenths of them appearing once. This material consisted of peripheral blood, taken 28 days after the second AZD1222 dose. The receptors shown here come from an adult who received the AZD1222 COVID-19 vaccine.

A single count supports this clone. The genes are TRBV7-2 and TRBJ2-1, with 12 bases lining up with TRBD2. V lost 1 base, J lost 9 bases, and 7 bases stayed unmatched. The CDR3 covers 16 residues. CDR1 is SGHTA and CDR2 is FQGNSA in the germline V gene. In DNA, the CDR3 is TGTGCCAGCAGCTTAGGAGCTAGCGGGAGGGGTACTGAGCAGTTCTTC. Protein: CASSLGASGRGTEQFF.

This chain joins TRBV27 and TRBJ1-2, with a weak D call TRBD1 (6 bases). The length of the CDR3 is 14 residues. The V end lost 0 bases, the J end lost 4 bases, and 9 bases lay between the germline ends. Germline V gives CDR1 MNHEY, CDR2 SMNVEV (reference sequence). The CDR3 coding sequence is TGTGCCAGCAGTTTATCGGCAGGGGCCTATGGCTACACCTTC. Translated: CASSLSAGAYGYTF.

V and J are TRBV28 and TRBJ1-1; weak D call: TRBD1 (5 bases). The CDR3 loop spans 14 amino acids. The V gene's germline CDR1 is MDHEN and CDR2 SYDVKM. Trimming took 7 bases from V and 0 from J, leaving 12 bases between them. The DNA of the CDR3 is TGTGCCAGCAAAGCAGGGCCCATGAACACTGAAGCTTTCTTT. This translates into CASKAGPMNTEAFF.

The chain uses TRBV6-1 and TRBJ1-5; D is perhaps TRBD1 (5 bases). The germline gives CDR1 MNHNS, CDR2 SASEGT. The CDR3 spans 15 residues. Trimming shortened V by 1 base and J by 3 bases, and 10 bases separated the two germline ends. The chain's CDR3 is CASSEGRENNQPQHF. The CDR3 DNA is TGTGCCAGCAGTGAAGGCAGGGAAAACAATCAGCCCCAGCATTTT.